This T cell receptor (beta chain) was observed in a study of T cells in Graves' hyperthyroidism and ophthalmopathy. Overall study: The blood sample was taken at first diagnosis, before treatment began. Study-level findings and limits: By a 13 V-J model, ophthalmopathy was set apart from stable hyperthyroidism. Blood also contained most expanded thyroid clonotypes above 0.001.

This clonotype has a count of ten or more. No antigen is known for it. This sample holds PBMCs from roughly 10 ml fresh peripheral blood. From RNA transcripts, TCR beta CDR3 regions were amplified. The HTBI primer set served for first-round RT-PCR of the TCR CDR3. In TCRdb, the multiplex PCR reads were re-called with MiXCR into one record per CDR3 protein. The table lists more than 300,000 distinct CDR3 sequences, approximately 17% of them singletons. There are 15 residues in the CDR3. Germline V lookup: CDR1 SNHLY, CDR2 FYNNEI. V shed 10 bases, J shed 3 bases, and the junction held 12 bases outside the gene matches.

Material: blood. J is TRBJ2-7 and V is TRBV2; TRBD2 matches at 10 bases. The receptor was isolated from a woman in her 30s with Graves' hyperthyroidism that later progressed to Graves' ophthalmopathy. DNA of the CDR3: TGTGCCATAGCCCCTACCGGGACTAGCGTCTACGAGCAGTACTTC. This sequence encodes CAIAPTGTSVYEQYF.